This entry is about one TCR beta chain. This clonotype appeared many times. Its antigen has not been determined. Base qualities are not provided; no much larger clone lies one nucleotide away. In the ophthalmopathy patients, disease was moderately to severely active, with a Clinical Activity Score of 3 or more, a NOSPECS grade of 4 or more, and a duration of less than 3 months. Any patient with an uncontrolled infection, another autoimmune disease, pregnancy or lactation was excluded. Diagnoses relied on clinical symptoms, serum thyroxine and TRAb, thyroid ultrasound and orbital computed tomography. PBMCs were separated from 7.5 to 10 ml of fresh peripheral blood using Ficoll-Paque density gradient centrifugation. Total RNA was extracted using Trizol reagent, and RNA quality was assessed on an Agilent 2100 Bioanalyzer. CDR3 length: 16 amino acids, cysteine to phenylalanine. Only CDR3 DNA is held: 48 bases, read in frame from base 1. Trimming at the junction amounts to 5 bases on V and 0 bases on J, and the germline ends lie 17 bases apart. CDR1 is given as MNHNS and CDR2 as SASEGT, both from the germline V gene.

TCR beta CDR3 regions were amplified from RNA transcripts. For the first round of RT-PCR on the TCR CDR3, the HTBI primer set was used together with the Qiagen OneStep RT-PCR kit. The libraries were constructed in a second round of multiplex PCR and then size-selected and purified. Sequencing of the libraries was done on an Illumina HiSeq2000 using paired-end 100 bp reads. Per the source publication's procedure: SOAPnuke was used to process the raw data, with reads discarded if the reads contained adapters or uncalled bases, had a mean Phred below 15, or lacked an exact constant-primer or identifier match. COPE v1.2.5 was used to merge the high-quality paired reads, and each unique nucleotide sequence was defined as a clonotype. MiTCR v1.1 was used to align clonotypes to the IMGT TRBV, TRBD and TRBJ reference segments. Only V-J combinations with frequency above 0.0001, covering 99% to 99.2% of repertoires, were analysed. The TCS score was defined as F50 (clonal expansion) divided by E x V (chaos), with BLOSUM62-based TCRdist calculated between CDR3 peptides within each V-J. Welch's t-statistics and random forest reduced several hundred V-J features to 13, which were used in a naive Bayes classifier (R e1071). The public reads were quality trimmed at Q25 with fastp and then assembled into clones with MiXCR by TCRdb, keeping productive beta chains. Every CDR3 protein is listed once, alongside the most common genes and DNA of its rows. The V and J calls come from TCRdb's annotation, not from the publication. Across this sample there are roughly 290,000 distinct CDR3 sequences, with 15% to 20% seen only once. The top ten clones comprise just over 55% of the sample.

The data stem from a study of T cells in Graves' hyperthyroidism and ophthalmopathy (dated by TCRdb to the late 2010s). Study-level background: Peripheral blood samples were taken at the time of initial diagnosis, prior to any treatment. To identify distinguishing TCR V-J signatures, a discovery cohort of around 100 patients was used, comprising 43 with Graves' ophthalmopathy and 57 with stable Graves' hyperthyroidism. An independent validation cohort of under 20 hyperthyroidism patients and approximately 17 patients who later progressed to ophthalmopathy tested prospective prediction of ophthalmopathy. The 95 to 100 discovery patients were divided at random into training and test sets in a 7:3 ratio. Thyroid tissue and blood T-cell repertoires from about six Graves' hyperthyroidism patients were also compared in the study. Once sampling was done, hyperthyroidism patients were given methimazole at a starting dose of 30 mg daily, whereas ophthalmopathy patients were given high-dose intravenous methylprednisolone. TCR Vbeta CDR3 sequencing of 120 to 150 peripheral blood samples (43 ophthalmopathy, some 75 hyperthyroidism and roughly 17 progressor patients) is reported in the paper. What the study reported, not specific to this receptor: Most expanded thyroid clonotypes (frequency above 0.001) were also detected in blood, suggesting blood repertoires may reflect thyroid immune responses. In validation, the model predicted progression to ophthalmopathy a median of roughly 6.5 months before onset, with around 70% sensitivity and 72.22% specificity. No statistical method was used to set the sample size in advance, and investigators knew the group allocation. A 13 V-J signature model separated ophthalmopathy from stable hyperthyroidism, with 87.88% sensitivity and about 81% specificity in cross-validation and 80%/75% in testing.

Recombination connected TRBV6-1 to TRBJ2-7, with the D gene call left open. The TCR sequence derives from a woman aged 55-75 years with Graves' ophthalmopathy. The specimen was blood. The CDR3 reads CASSFPRKRSSYEQYF. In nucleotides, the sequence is TGTGCCAGCAGTTTCCCCCGTAAGAGATCCTCCTACGAGCAGTACTTC.